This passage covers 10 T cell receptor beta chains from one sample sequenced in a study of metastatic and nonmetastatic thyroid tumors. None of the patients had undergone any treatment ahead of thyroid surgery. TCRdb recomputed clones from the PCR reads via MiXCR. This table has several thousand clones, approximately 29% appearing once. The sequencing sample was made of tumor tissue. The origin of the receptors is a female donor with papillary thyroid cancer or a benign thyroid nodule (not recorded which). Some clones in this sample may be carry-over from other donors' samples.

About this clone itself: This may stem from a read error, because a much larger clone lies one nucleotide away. The CDR3 bases are TGTGCCACCAGGACAGCTTCTAATGAAAAACTGTTTTTT. Encoded protein: CATRTASNEKLFF. The chain combines TRBV10-3 with TRBJ1-4, with a tentative D call TRBD1 (6 bases). The CDR3 consists of 13 residues. Germline V CDR1 and CDR2: ENHRY, SYGVKD. Trimming took 10 bases from V and 3 from J, leaving 12 bases between them.

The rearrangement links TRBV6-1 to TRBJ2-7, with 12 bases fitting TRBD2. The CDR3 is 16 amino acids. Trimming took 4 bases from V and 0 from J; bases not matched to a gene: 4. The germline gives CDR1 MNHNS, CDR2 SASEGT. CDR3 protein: CASSVTSGGSSYEQYF. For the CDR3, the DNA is TGTGCCAGCAGTGTGACTAGCGGGGGTAGCTCCTACGAGCAGTACTTC.

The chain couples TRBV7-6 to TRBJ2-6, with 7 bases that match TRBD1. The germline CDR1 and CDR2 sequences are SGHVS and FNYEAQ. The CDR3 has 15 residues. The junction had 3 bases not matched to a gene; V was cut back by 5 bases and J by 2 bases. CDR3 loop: CASSPGTAGANVLTF. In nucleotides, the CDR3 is TGTGCCAGCAGCCCCGGGACAGCTGGGGCCAACGTCCTGACTTTC.

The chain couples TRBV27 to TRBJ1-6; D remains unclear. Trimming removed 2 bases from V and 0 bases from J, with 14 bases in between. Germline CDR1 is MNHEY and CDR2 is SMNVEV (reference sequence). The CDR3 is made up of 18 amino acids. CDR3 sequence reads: CASSLGVTPSSYNSPLHF. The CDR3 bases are TGTGCCAGCAGTTTAGGTGTAACACCCAGCTCCTATAATTCACCCCTCCACTTT.

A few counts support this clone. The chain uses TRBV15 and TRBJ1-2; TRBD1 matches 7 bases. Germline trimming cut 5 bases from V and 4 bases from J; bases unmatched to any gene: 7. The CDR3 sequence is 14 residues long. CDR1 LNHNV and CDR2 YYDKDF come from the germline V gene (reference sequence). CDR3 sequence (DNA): TGTGCCACCAGCGCCCATGGACAGGTCTATGGCTACACCTTC. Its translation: CATSAHGQVYGYTF.

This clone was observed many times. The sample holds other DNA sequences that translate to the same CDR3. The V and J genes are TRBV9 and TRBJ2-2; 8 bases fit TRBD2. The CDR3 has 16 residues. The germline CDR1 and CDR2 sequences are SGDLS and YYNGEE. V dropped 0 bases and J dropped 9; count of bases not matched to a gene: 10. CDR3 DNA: TGTGCCAGCAGCGTAGAGCCCAGCGGGAGAAGTCGGGAGCTGTTTTTT. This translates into CASSVEPSGRSRELFF.

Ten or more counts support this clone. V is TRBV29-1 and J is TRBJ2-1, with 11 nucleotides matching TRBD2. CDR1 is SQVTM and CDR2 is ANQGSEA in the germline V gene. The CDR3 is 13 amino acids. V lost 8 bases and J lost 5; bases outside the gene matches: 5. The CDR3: CSSSGRGDNEQFF. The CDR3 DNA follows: TGCAGCAGTAGCGGGAGGGGGGACAATGAGCAGTTCTTC.

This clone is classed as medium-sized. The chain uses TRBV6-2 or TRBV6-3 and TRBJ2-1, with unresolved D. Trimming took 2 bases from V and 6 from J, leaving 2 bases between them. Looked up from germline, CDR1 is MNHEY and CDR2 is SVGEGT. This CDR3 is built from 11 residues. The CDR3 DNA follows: TGTGCCAGCAGTTACCCCAATGAGCAGTTCTTC. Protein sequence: CASSYPNEQFF.

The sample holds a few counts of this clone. The CDR3 nucleotides read TGTGCCAGCAGCCAGGGGACAGTGGGCTATGGCTACACCTTC. This gives the protein CASSQGTVGYGYTF. The chain has TRBV28 and TRBJ1-2; 7 bases match TRBD1. CDR3 size: 14 residues. With 6 bases clipped from V and 4 bases from J, the junction kept 8 bases outside the gene matches. Germline loops: CDR1 MDHEN, CDR2 SYDVKM.

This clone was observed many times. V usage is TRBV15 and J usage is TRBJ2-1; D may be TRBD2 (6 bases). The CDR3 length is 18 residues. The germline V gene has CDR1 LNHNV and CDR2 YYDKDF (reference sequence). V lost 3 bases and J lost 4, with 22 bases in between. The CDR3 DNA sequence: TGTGCCACCAGCAGGGGTGGACTACCGTTTCTTATGTACAATGAGCAGTTCTTC. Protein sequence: CATSRGGLPFLMYNEQFF.